The rows below give T cell receptor beta chains drawn from one sample of a study of blood T cell repertoires in COVID-19. Data came from immunoSEQ multiplex PCR; TCRdb stores just in-frame clones and leaves some out. The table includes tens of thousands of clones, about 74% detected once. The source material was peripheral blood. These TCRs come from a woman older than 75 with acute or convalescent COVID-19. Each CDR3 is given with its conserved first and last residue. Each record gives: V gene, CDR3 length, J gene, clone size, D gene, CDR3 protein, CDR3 DNA. D genes are given only for firm matches. Clone size is stated in some rows and not others, as once, few, many or a class when expanded.

v_call: TRBV28
cdr3_length: 15
j_call: TRBJ2-2
clone_size: .
d_call: TRBD1
cdr3_aa: CASILDRGGTGELFF
cdr3_nt: TGTGCCAGCATCCTGGACAGGGGGGGCACCGGGGAGCTGTTTTTT

v_call: TRBV28
cdr3_length: 12
j_call: TRBJ2-7
clone_size: .
d_call: .
cdr3_aa: CASRSDSHEQYF
cdr3_nt: TGTGCCAGCAGATCGGACAGCCACGAGCAGTACTTC

v_call: TRBV7-9
cdr3_length: 19
j_call: TRBJ2-4
clone_size: .
d_call: .
cdr3_aa: CASSPKAGTPNLAKNIQYF
cdr3_nt: TGTGCCAGCAGCCCAAAGGCGGGAACGCCAAATCTAGCCAAAAACATTCAGTACTTC

v_call: TRBV4-3
cdr3_length: 16
j_call: TRBJ1-5
clone_size: few
d_call: TRBD1
cdr3_aa: CASSQAHGRGHQPQHF
cdr3_nt: TGCGCCAGCAGCCAAGCCCATGGCAGGGGGCATCAGCCCCAGCATTTT

v_call: TRBV28
cdr3_length: 18
j_call: TRBJ1-2
clone_size: .
d_call: .
cdr3_aa: CASSFPTGDFVSNYGYTF
cdr3_nt: TGTGCCAGCAGTTTTCCAACAGGAGATTTCGTCTCTAACTATGGCTACACCTTC

v_call: TRBV30
cdr3_length: 16
j_call: TRBJ2-7
clone_size: .
d_call: TRBD2
cdr3_aa: CAWSVRQLAGVFEQYF
cdr3_nt: TGTGCCTGGAGTGTTCGCCAACTAGCGGGAGTGTTCGAGCAGTACTTC

v_call: TRBV6-2/TRBV6-3
cdr3_length: 16
j_call: TRBJ2-2
clone_size: .
d_call: TRBD1
cdr3_aa: CASSYPGTGHTGELFF
cdr3_nt: TGTGCCAGCAGTTATCCGGGGACAGGGCACACCGGGGAGCTGTTTTTT

v_call: TRBV5-1
cdr3_length: 15
j_call: TRBJ2-3
clone_size: .
d_call: TRBD1
cdr3_aa: CASSVVGQGADTQYF
cdr3_nt: TGCGCCAGCAGCGTCGTCGGACAGGGCGCGGATACGCAGTATTTT

v_call: TRBV3-1/TRBV3-2
cdr3_length: 15
j_call: TRBJ2-3
clone_size: .
d_call: .
cdr3_aa: CASSHLADYTDTQYF
cdr3_nt: TGTGCCAGCAGCCATCTAGCAGACTACACAGATACGCAGTATTTT

v_call: TRBV5-6
cdr3_length: 13
j_call: TRBJ2-7
clone_size: few
d_call: .
cdr3_aa: CASSYLSSYEQYF
cdr3_nt: TGTGCCAGCAGCTATCTGAGCTCCTACGAGCAGTACTTC

v_call: TRBV3-1/TRBV3-2
cdr3_length: 15
j_call: TRBJ2-5
clone_size: .
d_call: .
cdr3_aa: CASSPRLGNQETQYF
cdr3_nt: TGTGCCAGCAGCCCAAGACTAGGCAACCAAGAGACCCAGTACTTC

v_call: TRBV4-3
cdr3_length: 14
j_call: TRBJ2-7
clone_size: .
d_call: .
cdr3_aa: CASSQSRDSTEQYF
cdr3_nt: TGCGCCAGCAGCCAATCCCGGGACTCCACCGAGCAGTACTTC

v_call: TRBV27
cdr3_length: 18
j_call: TRBJ1-6
clone_size: .
d_call: TRBD1
cdr3_aa: CASSQNYRGWEYNSPLHF
cdr3_nt: TGTGCCAGCAGCCAAAACTACAGGGGTTGGGAATATAATTCACCCCTCCACTTT

v_call: TRBV3-1/TRBV3-2
cdr3_length: 15
j_call: TRBJ2-1
clone_size: .
d_call: .
cdr3_aa: CASSQDSERPNEQFF
cdr3_nt: TGTGCCAGCAGCCAAGATTCTGAGCGTCCCAATGAGCAGTTCTTC

v_call: TRBV29-1
cdr3_length: 17
j_call: TRBJ2-1
clone_size: .
d_call: TRBD2
cdr3_aa: CSVLFPGLAGLYNEQFF
cdr3_nt: TGCAGCGTATTATTTCCGGGACTAGCGGGTCTATACAATGAGCAGTTCTTC

v_call: TRBV6-2/TRBV6-3
cdr3_length: 12
j_call: TRBJ2-7
clone_size: .
d_call: .
cdr3_aa: CASSPSYYRPYF
cdr3_nt: TGTGCCAGCAGCCCCTCCTACTACCGCCCGTACTTC

v_call: TRBV9
cdr3_length: 14
j_call: TRBJ2-5
clone_size: .
d_call: .
cdr3_aa: CASSAGGRQETQYF
cdr3_nt: TGTGCCAGCAGCGCCGGAGGGAGACAAGAGACCCAGTACTTC

v_call: TRBV4-3
cdr3_length: 16
j_call: TRBJ2-1
clone_size: .
d_call: TRBD2
cdr3_aa: CASSQGIAGDINKQFF
cdr3_nt: TGCGCCAGCAGCCAAGGGATAGCGGGAGACATTAATAAGCAGTTCTTC

v_call: TRBV6-1
cdr3_length: 16
j_call: TRBJ1-1
clone_size: .
d_call: .
cdr3_aa: CASSDWYWGQDTEAFF
cdr3_nt: TGTGCCAGCAGTGATTGGTATTGGGGACAAGACACTGAAGCTTTCTTT

v_call: TRBV5-1
cdr3_length: 15
j_call: TRBJ1-1
clone_size: once
d_call: .
cdr3_aa: CASSFTTVQNTEAFF
cdr3_nt: TGCGCCAGCAGCTTTACGACAGTGCAGAACACTGAAGCTTTCTTT